Below, one T cell receptor (beta chain) is given with its context. This entry comes from a study of blood T cell repertoires in COVID-19. Across the whole study: COVID-19 samples collected from the United States, Italy and Spain covered acute and convalescent phases. Sources were T cells, B-cell-depleted T cells, or PBMCs; the material itself was cDNA or gDNA.

As handled by the study authors: For nucleated cells, counts were estimated from reference gene primer amplification. Here immunoSEQ multiplex PCR was the method, and the copy in TCRdb shows in-frame clones only, minus some. The DNA was the basis for D and trimming; V, J and clone size are from that table. The sample consists of approximately 150,000 clones, approximately 87% of them appearing once. The material sequenced was peripheral blood. The TCR sequence derives from a man in his sixties or seventies with active COVID-19.

The CDR3 sequence is CATSGTRSYEQYF. DNA for the CDR3: TGTGCCACCAGTGGGACTCGCTCCTACGAGCAGTACTTC. This rearrangement joins TRBV24-1 to TRBJ2-7, with D maybe TRBD2 (5 bases). V gave up 5 bases and J gave up 0 bases, with 7 bases separating them. The CDR3 covers 13 residues. From germline, CDR1 is KGHDR and CDR2 SFDVKD.